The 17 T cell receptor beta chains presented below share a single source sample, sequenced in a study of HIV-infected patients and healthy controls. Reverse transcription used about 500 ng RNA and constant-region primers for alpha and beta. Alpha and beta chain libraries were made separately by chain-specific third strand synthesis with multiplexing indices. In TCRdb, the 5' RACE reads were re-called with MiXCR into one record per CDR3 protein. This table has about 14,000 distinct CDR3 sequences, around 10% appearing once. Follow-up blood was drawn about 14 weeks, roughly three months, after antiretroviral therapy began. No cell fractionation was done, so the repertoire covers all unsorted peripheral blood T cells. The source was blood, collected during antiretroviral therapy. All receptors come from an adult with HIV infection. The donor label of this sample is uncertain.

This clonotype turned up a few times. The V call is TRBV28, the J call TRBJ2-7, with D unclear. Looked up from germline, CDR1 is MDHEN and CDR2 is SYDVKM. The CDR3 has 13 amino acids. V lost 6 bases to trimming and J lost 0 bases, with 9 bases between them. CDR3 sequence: CASSSRPSYEQYF. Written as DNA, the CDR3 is TGTGCCAGCAGCTCAAGGCCCTCCTACGAGCAGTACTTC.

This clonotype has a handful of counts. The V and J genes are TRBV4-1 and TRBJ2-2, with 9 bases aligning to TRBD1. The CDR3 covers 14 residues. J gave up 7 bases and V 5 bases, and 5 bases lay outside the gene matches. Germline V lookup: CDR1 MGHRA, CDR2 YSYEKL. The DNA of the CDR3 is TGCGCCAGCAGCGGACAGGGGATGGACGGGGAGCTGTTTTTT. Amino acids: CASSGQGMDGELFF.

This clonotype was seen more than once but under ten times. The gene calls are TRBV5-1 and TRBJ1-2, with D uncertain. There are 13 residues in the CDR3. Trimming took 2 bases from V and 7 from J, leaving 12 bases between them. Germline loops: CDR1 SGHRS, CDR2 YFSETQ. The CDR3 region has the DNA TGCGCCAGCAGCTTTTCCGGGTCGGGTGGCTACACCTTC. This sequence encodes CASSFSGSGGYTF.

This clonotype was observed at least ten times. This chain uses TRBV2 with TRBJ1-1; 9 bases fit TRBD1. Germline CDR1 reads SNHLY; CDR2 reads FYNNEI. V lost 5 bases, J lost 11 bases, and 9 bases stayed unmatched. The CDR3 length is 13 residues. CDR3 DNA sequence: TGTGCCAGCAGTCGAACCGAGACAGGGGGGGCTTTCTTT. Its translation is CASSRTETGGAFF.

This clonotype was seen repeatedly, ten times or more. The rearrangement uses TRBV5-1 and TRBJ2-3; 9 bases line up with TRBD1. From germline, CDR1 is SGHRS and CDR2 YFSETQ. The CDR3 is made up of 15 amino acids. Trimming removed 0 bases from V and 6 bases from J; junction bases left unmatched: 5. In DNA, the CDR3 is TGCGCCAGCAGCTTGGAGGGACAGGGTATTGATACGCAGTATTTT. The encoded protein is CASSLEGQGIDTQYF. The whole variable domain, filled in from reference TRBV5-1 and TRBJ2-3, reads KAGVTQTPRYLIKTRGQQVTLSCSPISGHRSVSWYQQTPGQGLQFLFEYFSETQRNKGNFPGRFSGRQFSNSRSEMNVSTLELGDSALYLCASSLEGQGIDTQYFGPGTRLTVL.

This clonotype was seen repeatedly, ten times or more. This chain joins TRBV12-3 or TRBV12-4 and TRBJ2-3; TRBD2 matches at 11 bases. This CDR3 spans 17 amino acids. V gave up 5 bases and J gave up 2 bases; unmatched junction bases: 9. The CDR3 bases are TGTGCCAGCAGTCCCTTGAGACTAGCGGGAAACACAGATACGCAGTATTTT. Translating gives CASSPLRLAGNTDTQYF.

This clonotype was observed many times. The CDR3 bases are TGTGCCAGCAGCTTGCAGAGCTCCTACAATGAGCAGTTCTTC. This codes for CASSLQSSYNEQFF. This rearrangement joins TRBV5-5 to TRBJ2-1, with no clear D. The germline gives CDR1 SGHKS, CDR2 YYEKEE (reference sequence). The germline V and J ends were trimmed by 1 base and 0 bases, with 5 bases remaining between them. The CDR3 is 14 amino acids.

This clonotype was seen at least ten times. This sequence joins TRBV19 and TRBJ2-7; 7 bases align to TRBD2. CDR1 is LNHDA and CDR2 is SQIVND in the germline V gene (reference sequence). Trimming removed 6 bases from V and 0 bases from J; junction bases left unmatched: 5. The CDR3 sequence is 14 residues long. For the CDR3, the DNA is TGTGCCAGTAGGCGAGCGGGGAACTCCTACGAGCAGTACTTC. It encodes CASRRAGNSYEQYF. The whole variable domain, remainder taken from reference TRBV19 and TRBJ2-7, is DGGITQSPKYLFRKEGQNVTLSCEQNLNHDAMYWYRQDPGQGLRLIYYSQIVNDFQKGDIAEGYSVSREKKESFPLTVTSAQKNPTAFYLCASRRAGNSYEQYFGPGTRLTVT.

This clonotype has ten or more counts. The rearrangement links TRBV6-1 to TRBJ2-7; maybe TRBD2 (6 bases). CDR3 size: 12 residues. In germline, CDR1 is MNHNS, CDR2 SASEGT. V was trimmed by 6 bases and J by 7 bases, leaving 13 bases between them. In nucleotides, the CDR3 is TGTGCCAGCAGAGTAGGGGACTGGGAGCAGTACTTC. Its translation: CASRVGDWEQYF.

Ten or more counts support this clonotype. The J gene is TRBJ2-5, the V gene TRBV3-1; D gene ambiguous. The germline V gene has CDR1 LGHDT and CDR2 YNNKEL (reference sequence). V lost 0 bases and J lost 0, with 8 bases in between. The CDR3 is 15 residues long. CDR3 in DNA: TGTGCCAGCAGCCAAGATTGGCGAGACCAAGAGACCCAGTACTTC. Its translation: CASSQDWRDQETQYF.

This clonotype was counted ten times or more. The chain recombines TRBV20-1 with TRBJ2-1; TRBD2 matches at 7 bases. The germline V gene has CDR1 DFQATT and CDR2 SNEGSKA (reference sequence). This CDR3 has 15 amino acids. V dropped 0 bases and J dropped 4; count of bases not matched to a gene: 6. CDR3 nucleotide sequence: TGCAGTGCTAGAGATATCCAGCGGGGATACAATGAGCAGTTCTTC. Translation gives CSARDIQRGYNEQFF.

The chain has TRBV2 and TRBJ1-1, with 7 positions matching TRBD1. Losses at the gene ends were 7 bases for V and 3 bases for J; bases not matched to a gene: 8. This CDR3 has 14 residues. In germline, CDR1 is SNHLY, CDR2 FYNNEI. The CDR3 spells CASTRDRADTEAFF. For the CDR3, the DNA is TGTGCCAGCACCAGAGACAGGGCCGACACTGAAGCTTTCTTT.

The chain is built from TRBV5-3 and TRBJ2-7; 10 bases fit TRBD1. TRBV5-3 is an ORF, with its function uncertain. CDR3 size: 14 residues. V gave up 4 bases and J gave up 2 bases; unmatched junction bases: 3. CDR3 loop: CARSPGTGAYEQYF. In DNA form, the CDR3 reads TGTGCCAGAAGCCCAGGGACAGGGGCCTACGAGCAGTACTTC.

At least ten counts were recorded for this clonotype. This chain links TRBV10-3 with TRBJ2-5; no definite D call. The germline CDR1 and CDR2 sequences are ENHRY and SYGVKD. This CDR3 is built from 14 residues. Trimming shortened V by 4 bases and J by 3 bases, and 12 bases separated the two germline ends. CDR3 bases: TGTGCCATCAGTGTAGCTTCGGCAGAAGAGACCCAGTACTTC. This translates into CAISVASAEETQYF.

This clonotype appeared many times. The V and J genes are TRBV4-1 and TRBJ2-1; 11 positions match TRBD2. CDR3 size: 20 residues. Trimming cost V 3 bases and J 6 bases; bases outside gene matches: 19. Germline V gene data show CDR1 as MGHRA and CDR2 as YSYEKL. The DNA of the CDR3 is TGCGCCAGCAGCCATGATCCCACTAGCGGGAGCTCCTCTCGGCGCAATGAGCAGTTCTTC. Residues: CASSHDPTSGSSSRRNEQFF.

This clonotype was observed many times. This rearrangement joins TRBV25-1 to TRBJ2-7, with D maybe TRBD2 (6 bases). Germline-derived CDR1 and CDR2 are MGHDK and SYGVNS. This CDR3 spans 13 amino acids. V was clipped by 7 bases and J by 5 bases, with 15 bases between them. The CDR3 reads CASNFGTLDEQYF. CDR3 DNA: TGTGCCAGCAATTTCGGGACTTTGGACGAGCAGTACTTC.

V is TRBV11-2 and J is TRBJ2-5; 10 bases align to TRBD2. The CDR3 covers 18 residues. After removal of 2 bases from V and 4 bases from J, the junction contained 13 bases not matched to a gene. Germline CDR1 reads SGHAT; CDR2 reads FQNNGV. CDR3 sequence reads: CASSLRGGSGRAPETQYF. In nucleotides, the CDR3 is TGTGCCAGCAGCTTACGAGGAGGAAGCGGGAGGGCCCCAGAGACCCAGTACTTC.